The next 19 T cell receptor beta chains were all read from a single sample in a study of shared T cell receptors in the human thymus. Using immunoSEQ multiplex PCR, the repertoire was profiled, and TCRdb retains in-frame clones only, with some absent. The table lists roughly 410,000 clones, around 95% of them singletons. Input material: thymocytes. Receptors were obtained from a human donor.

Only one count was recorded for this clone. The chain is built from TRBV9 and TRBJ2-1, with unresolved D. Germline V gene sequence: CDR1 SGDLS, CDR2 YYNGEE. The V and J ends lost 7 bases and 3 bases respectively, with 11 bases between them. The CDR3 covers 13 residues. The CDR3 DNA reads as TGTGCCAGCCGCAGAGTAAACTACAATGAGCAGTTCTTC. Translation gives CASRRVNYNEQFF.

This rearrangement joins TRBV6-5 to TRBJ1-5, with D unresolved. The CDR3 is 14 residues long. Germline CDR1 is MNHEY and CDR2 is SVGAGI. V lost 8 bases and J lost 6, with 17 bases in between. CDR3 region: CASGPICGSQPQHF. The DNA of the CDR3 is TGTGCCAGCGGGCCTATCTGCGGGAGTCAGCCCCAGCATTTT.

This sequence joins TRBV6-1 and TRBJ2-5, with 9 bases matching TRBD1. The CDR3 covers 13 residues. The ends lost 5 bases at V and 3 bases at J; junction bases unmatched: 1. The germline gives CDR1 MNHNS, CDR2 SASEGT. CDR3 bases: TGTGCCAGCAGTCGGACAGGGGAAGAGACCCAGTACTTC. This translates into CASSRTGEETQYF.

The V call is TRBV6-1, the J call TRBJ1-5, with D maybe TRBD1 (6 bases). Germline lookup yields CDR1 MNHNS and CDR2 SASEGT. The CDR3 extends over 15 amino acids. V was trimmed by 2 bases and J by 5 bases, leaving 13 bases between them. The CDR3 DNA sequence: TGTGCCAGCAGTGAACAGGGGACTCCTTATCAGCCCCAGCATTTT. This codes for CASSEQGTPYQPQHF.

The CDR3 loop reads CAWSATANTEAFF. The CDR3 DNA reads as TGTGCCTGGTCTGCGACTGCGAACACTGAAGCTTTCTTT. V gene TRBV30 combines with J gene TRBJ1-1; unclear D gene. CDR3 length: 13 amino acids. Per germline, CDR1 GTSNPN and CDR2 SVGIG (reference sequence). V was cut by 5 bases and J by 1 base, with 11 bases left in between.

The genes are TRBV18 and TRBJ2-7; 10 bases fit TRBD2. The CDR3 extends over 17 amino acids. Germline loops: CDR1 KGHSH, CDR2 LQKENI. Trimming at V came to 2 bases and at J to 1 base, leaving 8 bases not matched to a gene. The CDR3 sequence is CASSPGLAGVLSYEQYF. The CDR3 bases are TGTGCCAGCTCACCAGGGCTAGCGGGAGTTTTGTCCTACGAGCAGTACTTC.

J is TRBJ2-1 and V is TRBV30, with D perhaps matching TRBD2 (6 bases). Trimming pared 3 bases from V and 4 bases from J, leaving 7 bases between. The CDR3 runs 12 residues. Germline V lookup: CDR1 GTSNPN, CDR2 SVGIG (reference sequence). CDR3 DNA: TGTGCCTGGAGCGGAGGGTACAATGAGCAGTTCTTC. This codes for CAWSGGYNEQFF.

DNA of the CDR3: TGCGCCAGCAGCGGAGCGGGGGACGTGAACACCGGGGAGCTGTTTTTT. This encodes CASSGAGDVNTGELFF. V and J are TRBV5-1 and TRBJ2-2; TRBD2 matches at 8 bases. CDR1 is SGHRS, CDR2 YFSETQ, per germline. The length of the CDR3 is 16 residues. Trimming took 4 bases from V and 1 from J; bases not matched to a gene: 6.

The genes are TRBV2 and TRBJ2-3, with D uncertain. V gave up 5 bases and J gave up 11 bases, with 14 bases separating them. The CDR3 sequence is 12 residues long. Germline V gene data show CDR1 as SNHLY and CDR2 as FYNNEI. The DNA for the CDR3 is TGTGCCAGCAGTCAGTTCGGGTTTGGGCAGTATTTT. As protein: CASSQFGFGQYF.

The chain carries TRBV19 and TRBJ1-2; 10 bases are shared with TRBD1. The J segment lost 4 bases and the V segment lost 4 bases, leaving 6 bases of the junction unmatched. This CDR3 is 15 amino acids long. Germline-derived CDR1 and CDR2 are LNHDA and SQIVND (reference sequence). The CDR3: CASSRGQGPAYGYTF. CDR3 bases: TGTGCCAGTAGTAGGGGACAGGGGCCCGCCTATGGCTACACCTTC.

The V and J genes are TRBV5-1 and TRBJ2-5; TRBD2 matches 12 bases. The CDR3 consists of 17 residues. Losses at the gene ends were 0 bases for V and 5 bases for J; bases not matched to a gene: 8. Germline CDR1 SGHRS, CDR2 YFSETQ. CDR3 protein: CASSLGRLAGVEETQYF. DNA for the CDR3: TGCGCCAGCAGCTTGGGTCGACTAGCGGGAGTGGAGGAGACCCAGTACTTC. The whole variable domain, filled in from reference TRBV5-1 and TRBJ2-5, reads KAGVTQTPRYLIKTRGQQVTLSCSPISGHRSVSWYQQTPGQGLQFLFEYFSETQRNKGNFPGRFSGRQFSNSRSEMNVSTLELGDSALYLCASSLGRLAGVEETQYFGPGTRLLVL.

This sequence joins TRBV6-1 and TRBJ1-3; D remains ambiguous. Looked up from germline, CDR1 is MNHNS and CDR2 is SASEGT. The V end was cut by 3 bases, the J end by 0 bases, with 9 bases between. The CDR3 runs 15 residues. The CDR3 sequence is CASSDARGSGNTIYF. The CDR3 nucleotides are TGTGCCAGCAGTGATGCCCGTGGCTCTGGAAACACCATATATTTT.

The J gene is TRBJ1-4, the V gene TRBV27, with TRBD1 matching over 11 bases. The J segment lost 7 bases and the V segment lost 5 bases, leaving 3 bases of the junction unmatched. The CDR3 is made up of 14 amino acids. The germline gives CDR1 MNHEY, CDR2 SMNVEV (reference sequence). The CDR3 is CASSPGTGGEKLFF. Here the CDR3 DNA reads TGTGCCAGCAGTCCCGGGACAGGGGGTGAAAAACTGTTTTTT.

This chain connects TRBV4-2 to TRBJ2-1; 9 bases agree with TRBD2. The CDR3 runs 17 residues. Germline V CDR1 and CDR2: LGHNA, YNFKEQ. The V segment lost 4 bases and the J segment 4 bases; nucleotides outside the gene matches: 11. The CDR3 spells CASSLPYSGSGYNEQFF. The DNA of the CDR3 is TGTGCCAGCAGCCTCCCCTATAGCGGGAGCGGGTACAATGAGCAGTTCTTC.

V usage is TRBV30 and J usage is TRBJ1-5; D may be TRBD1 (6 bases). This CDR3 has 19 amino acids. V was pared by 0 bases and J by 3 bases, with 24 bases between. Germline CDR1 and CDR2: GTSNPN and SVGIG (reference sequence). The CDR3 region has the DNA TGTGCCTGGAGTGTCCTGGACAGAGGAGGGGGACTTGACAATCAGCCCCAGCATTTT. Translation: CAWSVLDRGGGLDNQPQHF.

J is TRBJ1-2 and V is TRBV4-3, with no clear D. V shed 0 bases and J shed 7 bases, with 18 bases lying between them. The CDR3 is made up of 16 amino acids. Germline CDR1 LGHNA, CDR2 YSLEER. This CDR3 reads CASSQDIGNLRFGYTF. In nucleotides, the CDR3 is TGCGCCAGCAGCCAAGATATAGGGAATTTAAGGTTTGGCTACACCTTC.

The CDR3 DNA reads as TGCGCCAGCAGCTTGTTTTCTTCCTACGAGCAGTACTTC. It codes for CASSLFSSYEQYF. This rearrangement joins TRBV5-1 to TRBJ2-7; D is uncertain. The germline V and J ends were trimmed by 1 base and 1 base, with 6 bases remaining between them. Looked up from germline, CDR1 is SGHRS and CDR2 is YFSETQ. The CDR3 has 13 residues.

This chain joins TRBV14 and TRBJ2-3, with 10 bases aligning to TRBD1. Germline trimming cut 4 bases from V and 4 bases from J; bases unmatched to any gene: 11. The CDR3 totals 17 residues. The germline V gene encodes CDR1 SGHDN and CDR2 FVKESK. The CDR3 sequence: CASSPKWQGQGPDTQYF. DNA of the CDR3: TGTGCCAGCAGCCCGAAGTGGCAGGGACAGGGGCCAGATACGCAGTATTTT.

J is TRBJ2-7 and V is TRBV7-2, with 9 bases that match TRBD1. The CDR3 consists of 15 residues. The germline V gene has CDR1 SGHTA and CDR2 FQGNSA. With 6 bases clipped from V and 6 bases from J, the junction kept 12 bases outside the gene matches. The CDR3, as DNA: TGTGCCAGCAGTGGGTTAGACAGGGGGGAGGGCGAGCAGTACTTC. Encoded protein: CASSGLDRGEGEQYF.